This T cell receptor (beta chain) was sequenced in a study of early T cells in non-severe SARS-CoV-2 infection. Study at large: Investigators sequenced bulk RNA drawn from unsorted whole blood, and chains remained unpaired. Study-wide results and caveats: There was a bias toward anti-spike CD8 responses in VDJdb matching, which missed private and CD4 specificities.

Unique molecular identifiers tagged individual cDNA molecules. TCRdb re-called the 5' RACE reads through MiXCR, storing one row per CDR3 protein. The data hold 90,000 to 120,000 distinct CDR3 sequences, with roughly an eighth observed a single time. On this clonotype itself: Its matching antigen is unknown.

The CDR3 spans 14 residues. Trimming shortened V by 6 bases and J by 4 bases, and 15 bases separated the two germline ends. The germline gives CDR1 MNHNS, CDR2 SASEGT. This chain joins TRBV6-1 and TRBJ1-2, with a weak D call TRBD1 (6 bases). This TCR came from an adult who was a healthcare worker with PCR-confirmed SARS-CoV-2 infection or an uninfected control (not recorded which). Sequences were obtained from whole blood. The DNA of the CDR3 is TGTGCCAGCAGAGTCGGGACGGACAGCTATGGCTACACCTTC. It yields the protein CASRVGTDSYGYTF.